The rows below give T cell receptor beta chains drawn from one sample of a study of T cell repertoires in aging, cancer and after chemotherapy. TCRdb passed the multiplex PCR reads through MiXCR, listing each CDR3 protein once. The sample gives about 1,700 distinct CDR3 sequences, 50% to 60% of which show up once; around 86% is in the top ten. The sample comprised blood. Receptor source: a human donor with a blood cancer. Both conserved end residues are part of each CDR3. A D gene is named only where the DNA matches it firmly. Some rows mark clone size as missing; the rest say once, few, many or name a class of expanded clone.

TRBD1	TRBV19	few	TRBJ1-4	CASSISGQDNEKLFF	TGTGCCAGTAGTATCTCTGGACAGGATAATGAAAAACTGTTTTTT
.	TRBV6-6	.	TRBJ2-7	CASSLPGGAEQYF	TGTGCCAGCAGTCTACCCGGCGGGGCCGAGCAGTACTTC
TRBD2	TRBV6-6	few	TRBJ2-7	CASTEGSSGLYEQYF	TGTGCCAGCACCGAGGGGTCTAGCGGGCTCTACGAGCAGTACTTC
TRBD2	TRBV5-4	once	TRBJ2-3	CASSSRLALSSTDTQYF	TGTGCCAGCAGCTCACGACTAGCACTGTCTAGCACAGATACGCAGTATTTT
TRBD1	TRBV29-1	few	TRBJ2-7	CSVERRGRYEQYF	TGCAGCGTTGAGCGCAGGGGGCGATACGAGCAGTACTTC
.	TRBV6-1	.	TRBJ1-4	CASRRIDASGEKLFF	TGTGCCAGCAGAAGGATTGATGCCTCCGGGGAAAAACTGTTTTTT
.	TRBV6-2/TRBV6-3	.	TRBJ2-1	CASSYRQYNEQFF	TGTGCCAGCAGTTACAGACAGTACAATGAGCAGTTCTTC
TRBD2	TRBV6-5	large	TRBJ2-2	CYTSGPNTGELFF	TGTTATACTAGCGGGCCGAACACCGGGGAGCTGTTTTTT
.	TRBV27	.	TRBJ2-5	CASRTKWGVQETQYF	TGTGCCAGCAGAACTAAGTGGGGTGTCCAAGAGACCCAGTACTTC
TRBD1	TRBV29-1	few	TRBJ2-1	CSARGTGGNEQFF	TGCAGCGCCAGGGGGACAGGGGGAAATGAGCAGTTCTTC
TRBD2	TRBV6-5	few	TRBJ2-1	CASSYGIAGVRLSYNEQFF	TGTGCCAGCAGTTACGGGATAGCGGGAGTAAGACTATCCTACAATGAGCAGTTCTTC
.	TRBV29-1	.	TRBJ2-3	CRVEDRGTSPDTQYF	TGCAGAGTTGAAGATCGGGGGACTTCCCCAGATACGCAGTATTTT
TRBD2	TRBV5-6	.	TRBJ2-3	CASSLGAGADGGTDTQYF	TGTGCCAGCAGCTTGGGAGCGGGAGCGGACGGGGGCACAGATACGCAGTATTTT
TRBD1	TRBV7-6	.	TRBJ2-3	CASSPGQGTDTQYF	TGTGCCAGCAGCCCAGGACAGGGCACAGATACGCAGTATTTT
.	TRBV29-1	few	TRBJ2-3	CTPGDPGGTQYF	TGCACCCCGGGGGACCCCGGGGGTACGCAGTATTTT
.	TRBV20-1	.	TRBJ2-5	CSARDQEGQETQYF	TGCAGTGCTAGAGATCAGGAGGGACAAGAGACCCAGTACTTC
.	TRBV19	.	TRBJ2-3	CASIGRLTDTQYF	TGTGCCAGTATCGGGCGTCTTACAGATACGCAGTATTTT
.	TRBV6-5	.	TRBJ2-7	CASSLDSILNEQYF	TGTGCCAGCAGTCTGGACAGCATTTTGAACGAGCAGTACTTC
.	TRBV7-2	.	TRBJ2-7	CASSAGNYEQYF	TGTGCCAGCAGCGCGGGCAACTACGAGCAGTACTTC
.	TRBV6-5	.	TRBJ2-7	CASSSPTLNSYEQYF	TGTGCCAGCAGTTCCCCGACCCTTAACTCCTACGAGCAGTACTTC
TRBD2	TRBV6-5	few	TRBJ2-1	CASSKGLAGLLGSYNEQFF	TGTGCCAGCAGTAAGGGACTAGCGGGTCTTTTGGGCTCCTACAATGAGCAGTTCTTC
.	TRBV19	once	TRBJ2-2	CASSIRGNTGELFF	TGTGCCAGTAGTATAAGGGGGAACACCGGGGAGCTGTTTTTT
.	TRBV29-1	few	TRBJ2-7	CSVGVSSYEQYF	TGCAGCGTTGGGGTCAGCTCCTACGAGCAGTACTTC
.	TRBV5-6	.	TRBJ2-1	CASSSGYNEQFF	TGTGCCAGCAGCTCAGGGTACAATGAGCAGTTCTTC
.	TRBV28	few	TRBJ1-1	CASSSGNTEAFF	TGTGCCAGCAGTTCGGGGAACACTGAAGCTTTCTTT
TRBD2	TRBV12-3/TRBV12-4	.	TRBJ2-5	CASSSSGTSGGKETQYF	TGTGCCAGCAGTTCCTCAGGGACTAGCGGGGGGAAAGAGACCCAGTACTTC
TRBD1	TRBV12-3/TRBV12-4	.	TRBJ1-4	CASSLARGPGEKLFF	TGTGCCAGCAGTTTAGCAAGGGGGCCTGGTGAAAAACTGTTTTTT
TRBD2	TRBV7-2	.	TRBJ2-1	CASSRDSGRAYEQFF	TGTGCCAGCAGCCGTGACAGCGGGAGGGCGTATGAGCAGTTCTTC
.	TRBV6-1	.	TRBJ2-5	CAGRGAGETQYF	TGTGCCGGCCGGGGGGCCGGGGAGACCCAGTACTTC
TRBD2	TRBV29-1	.	TRBJ2-3	CSISTGTTSTDTQYF	TGCAGCATATCTACCGGGACTACAAGCACAGATACGCAGTATTTT
.	TRBV6-1	.	TRBJ1-1	CASSESFVDQAFF	TGTGCCAGCAGCGAAAGCTTCGTAGATCAAGCTTTCTTT
TRBD2	TRBV29-1	.	TRBJ2-1	CSVDSGRGMEQFF	TGCAGCGTTGATAGCGGGAGGGGAATGGAGCAGTTCTTC
.	TRBV27	.	TRBJ2-6	CASSLRPLSGANVLTF	TGTGCCAGCAGTTTGAGACCCCTCTCTGGGGCCAACGTCCTGACTTTC
.	TRBV6-1	.	TRBJ2-7	CASIGTASYEQYF	TGTGCCAGCATTGGGACGGCATCCTACGAGCAGTACTTT
.	TRBV7-2	.	TRBJ2-3	CASSLVDTQYF	TGTGCCAGCAGCTTAGTGGATACGCAGTATTTT
.	TRBV7-2	.	TRBJ2-1	CASSLGRGTYNEQFF	TGTGCCAGCAGCTTAGGACGCGGGACCTACAATGAGCAGTTCTTC
TRBD1	TRBV5-6	.	TRBJ1-1	CASSLGQGARGNTEAFF	TGTGCCAGCAGCTTGGGACAGGGGGCAAGAGGAAACACTGAAGCTTTCTTT
TRBD2	TRBV20-1	.	TRBJ2-7	CSAIAGAYEQYF	TGCAGTGCCATAGCGGGAGCCTACGAGCAGTACTTC
TRBD1	TRBV19	.	TRBJ2-7	CASSARDRKASEQYF	TGTGCCAGTAGTGCCCGGGACAGGAAAGCTAGCGAGCAGTACTTC
.	TRBV5-4	.	TRBJ2-1	CASSPEGGAPSSYNEQFF	TGTGCCAGCAGCCCTGAGGGGGGGGCCCCAAGCTCCTACAATGAGCAGTTCTTC
TRBD1	TRBV27	.	TRBJ1-2	CASSTRGQFNYGYTF	TGTGCCAGCAGTACAAGGGGACAGTTTAACTATGGCTACACCTTC
.	TRBV20-1	.	TRBJ2-7	CSARQGGGLPGGYEQYF	TGCAGTGCTAGACAAGGAGGAGGACTGCCAGGCGGCTACGAGCAGTACTTC
.	TRBV19	few	TRBJ2-1	CASSPKWGRQFF	TGTGCCAGTAGTCCAAAATGGGGAAGGCAGTTCTTC
TRBD1	TRBV13	.	TRBJ2-3	CASSLAGTGTTDTQYF	TGTGCCAGCAGTTTAGCCGGGACAGGGACCACAGATACGCAGTATTTT